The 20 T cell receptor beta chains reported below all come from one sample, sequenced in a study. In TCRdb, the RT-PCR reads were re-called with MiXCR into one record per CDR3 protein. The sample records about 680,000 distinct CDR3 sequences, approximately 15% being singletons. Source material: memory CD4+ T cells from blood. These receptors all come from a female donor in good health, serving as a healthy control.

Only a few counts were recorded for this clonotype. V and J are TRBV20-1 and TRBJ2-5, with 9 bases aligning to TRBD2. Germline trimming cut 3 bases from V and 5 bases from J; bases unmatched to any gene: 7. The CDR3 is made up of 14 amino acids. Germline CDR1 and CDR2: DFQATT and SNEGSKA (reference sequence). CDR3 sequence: CSARQGLAGETQYF. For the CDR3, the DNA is TGCAGTGCTAGGCAGGGACTAGCCGGGGAGACCCAGTACTTC.

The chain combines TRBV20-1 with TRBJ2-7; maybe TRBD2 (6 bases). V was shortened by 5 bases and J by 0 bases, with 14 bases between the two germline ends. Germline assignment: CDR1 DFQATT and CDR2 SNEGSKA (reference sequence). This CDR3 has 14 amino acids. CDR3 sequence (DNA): TGCAGTGCTCTCGGGACTCACAGCTCCTACGAGCAGTACTTC. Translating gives CSALGTHSSYEQYF.

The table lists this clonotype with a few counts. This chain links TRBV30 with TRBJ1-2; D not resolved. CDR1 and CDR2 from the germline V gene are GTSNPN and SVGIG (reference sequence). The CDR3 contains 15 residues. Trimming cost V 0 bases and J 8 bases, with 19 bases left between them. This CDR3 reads CAWSVPGRALKGYTF. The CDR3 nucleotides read TGTGCCTGGAGTGTCCCCGGACGGGCTCTAAAAGGCTACACCTTC.

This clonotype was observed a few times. In DNA form, the CDR3 reads TGCGCCAGCAGCCCGGGGGCGGAGCCCCTGACAGATACGCAGTATTTT. It yields the protein CASSPGAEPLTDTQYF. The rearrangement joins TRBV5-1 to TRBJ2-3, with D perhaps assigned TRBD1 or TRBD2 (6 bases each). The germline CDR1 and CDR2 sequences are SGHRS and YFSETQ. The CDR3 totals 16 residues. V was trimmed by 4 bases and J by 3 bases, leaving 18 bases between them.

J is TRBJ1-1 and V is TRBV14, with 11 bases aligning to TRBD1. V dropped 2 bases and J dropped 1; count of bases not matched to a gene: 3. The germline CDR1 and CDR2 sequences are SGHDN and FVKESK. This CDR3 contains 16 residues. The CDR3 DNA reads TGTGCCAGCAGCCAACGGACAGGGGGCTCGAACACTGAAGCTTTCTTT. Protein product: CASSQRTGGSNTEAFF. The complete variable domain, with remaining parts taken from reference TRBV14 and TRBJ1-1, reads EAGVTQFPSHSVIEKGQTVTLRCDPISGHDNLYWYRRVMGKEIKFLLHFVKESKQDESGMPNNRFLAERTGGTYSTLKVQPAELEDSGVYFCASSQRTGGSNTEAFFGQGTRLTVV.

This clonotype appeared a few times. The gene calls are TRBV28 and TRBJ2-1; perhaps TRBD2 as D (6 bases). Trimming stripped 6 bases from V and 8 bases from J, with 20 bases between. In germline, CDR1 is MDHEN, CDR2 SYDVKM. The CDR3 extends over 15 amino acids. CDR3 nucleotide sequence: TGTGCCAGCAGCACCGGCGGGGCTAGCCGTTATGAGCAGTTCTTC. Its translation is CASSTGGASRYEQFF.

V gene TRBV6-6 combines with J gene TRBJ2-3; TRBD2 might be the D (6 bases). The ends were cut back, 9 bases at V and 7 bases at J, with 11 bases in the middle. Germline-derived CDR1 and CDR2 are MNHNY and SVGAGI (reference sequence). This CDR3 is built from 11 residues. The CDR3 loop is CASGRTNTQYF. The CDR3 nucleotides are TGTGCCAGTGGCCGGACTAATACGCAGTATTTT.

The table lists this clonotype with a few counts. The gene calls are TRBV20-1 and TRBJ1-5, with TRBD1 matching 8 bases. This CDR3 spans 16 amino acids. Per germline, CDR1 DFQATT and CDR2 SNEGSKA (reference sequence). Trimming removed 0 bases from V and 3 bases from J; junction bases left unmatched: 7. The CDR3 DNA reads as TGCAGTGCTAGAGATCCATCAGGGGGCTCCAATCAGCCCCAGCATTTT. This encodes CSARDPSGGSNQPQHF.

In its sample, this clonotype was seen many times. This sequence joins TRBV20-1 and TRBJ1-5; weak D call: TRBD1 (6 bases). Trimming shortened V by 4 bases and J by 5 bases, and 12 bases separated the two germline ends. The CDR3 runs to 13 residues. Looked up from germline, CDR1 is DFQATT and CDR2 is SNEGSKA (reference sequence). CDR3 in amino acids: CSATTGNDQPQHF. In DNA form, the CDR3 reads TGCAGTGCTACGACAGGTAACGATCAGCCCCAGCATTTT.

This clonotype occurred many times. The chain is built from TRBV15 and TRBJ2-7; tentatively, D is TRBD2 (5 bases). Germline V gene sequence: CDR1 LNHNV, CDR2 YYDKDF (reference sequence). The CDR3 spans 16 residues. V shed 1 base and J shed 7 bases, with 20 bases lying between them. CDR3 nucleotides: TGTGCCACCAGCAGAGGCGTACAACCTGCTTCGGGAGAGCAGTACTTC. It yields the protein CATSRGVQPASGEQYF.

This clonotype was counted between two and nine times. CDR3 loop: CASSLAGTGRSNSPLHF. CDR3 nucleotides: TGCGCCAGCAGCTTGGCCGGGACAGGGCGGTCTAATTCACCCCTCCACTTT. The genes are TRBV5-1 and TRBJ1-6; TRBD1 matches 9 bases. Trimming removed 0 bases from V and 6 bases from J; junction bases left unmatched: 7. Per germline, CDR1 SGHRS and CDR2 YFSETQ. The CDR3 length is 17 residues. Complete variable domain (other parts from reference TRBV5-1 and TRBJ1-6): KAGVTQTPRYLIKTRGQQVTLSCSPISGHRSVSWYQQTPGQGLQFLFEYFSETQRNKGNFPGRFSGRQFSNSRSEMNVSTLELGDSALYLCASSLAGTGRSNSPLHFGNGTRLTVT.

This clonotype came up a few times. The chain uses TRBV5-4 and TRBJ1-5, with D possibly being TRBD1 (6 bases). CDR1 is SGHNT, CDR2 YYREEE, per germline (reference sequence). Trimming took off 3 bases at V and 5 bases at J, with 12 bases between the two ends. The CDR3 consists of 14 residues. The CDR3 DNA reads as TGTGCCAGCAGCTGGGGGGGGGCTGATCAGCCCCAGCATTTT. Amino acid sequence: CASSWGGADQPQHF.

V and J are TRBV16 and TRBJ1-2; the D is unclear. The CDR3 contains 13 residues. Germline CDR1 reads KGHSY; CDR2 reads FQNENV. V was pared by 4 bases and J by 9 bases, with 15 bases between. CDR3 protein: CASSLRESGSYTF. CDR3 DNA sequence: TGTGCCAGCAGCCTACGGGAATCAGGCAGCTACACCTTC.

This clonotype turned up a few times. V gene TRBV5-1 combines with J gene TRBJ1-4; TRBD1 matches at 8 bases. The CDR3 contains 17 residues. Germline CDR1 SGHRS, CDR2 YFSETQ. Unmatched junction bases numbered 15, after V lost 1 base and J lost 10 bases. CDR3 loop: CASSLNSVWTGFGKLFF. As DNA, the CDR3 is TGCGCCAGCAGCTTGAACTCGGTCTGGACAGGGTTCGGAAAACTGTTTTTT.

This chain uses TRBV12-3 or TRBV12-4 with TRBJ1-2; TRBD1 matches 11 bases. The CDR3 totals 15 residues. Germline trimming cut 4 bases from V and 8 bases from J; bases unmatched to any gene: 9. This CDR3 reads CASSSGTGGLEGYTF. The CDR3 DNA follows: TGTGCCAGCAGTTCCGGGACAGGGGGGCTAGAGGGCTACACCTTC.

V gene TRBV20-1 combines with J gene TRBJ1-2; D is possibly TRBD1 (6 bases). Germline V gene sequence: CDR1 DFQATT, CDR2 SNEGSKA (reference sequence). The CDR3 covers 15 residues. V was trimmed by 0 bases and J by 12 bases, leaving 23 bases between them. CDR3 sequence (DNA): TGCAGTGCTAGAGATGATAGGGCAGGGGCGCTTAAGGACACCTTC. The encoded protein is CSARDDRAGALKDTF.

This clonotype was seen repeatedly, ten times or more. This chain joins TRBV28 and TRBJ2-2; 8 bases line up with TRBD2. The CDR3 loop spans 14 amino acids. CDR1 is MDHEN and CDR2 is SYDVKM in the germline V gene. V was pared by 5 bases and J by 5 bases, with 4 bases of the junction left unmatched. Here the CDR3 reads CASSNSGRTGELFF. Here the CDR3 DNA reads TGTGCCAGCAGTAACAGCGGGAGAACCGGGGAGCTGTTTTTT.

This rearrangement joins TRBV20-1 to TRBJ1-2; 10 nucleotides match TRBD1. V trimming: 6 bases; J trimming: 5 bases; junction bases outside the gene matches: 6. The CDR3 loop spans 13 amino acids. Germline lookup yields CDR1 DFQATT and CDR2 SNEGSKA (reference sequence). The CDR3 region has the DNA TGCAGTGCGTCGACAGGGGGCCTTTATGGCTACACCTTC. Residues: CSASTGGLYGYTF.

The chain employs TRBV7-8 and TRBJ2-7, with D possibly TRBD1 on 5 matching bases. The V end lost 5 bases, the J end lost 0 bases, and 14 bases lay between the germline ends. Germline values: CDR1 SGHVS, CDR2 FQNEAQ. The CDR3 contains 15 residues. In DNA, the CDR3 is TGTGCCAGCAGCCTCGGACATCTAAGCTCCTACGAGCAGTACTTC. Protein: CASSLGHLSSYEQYF.

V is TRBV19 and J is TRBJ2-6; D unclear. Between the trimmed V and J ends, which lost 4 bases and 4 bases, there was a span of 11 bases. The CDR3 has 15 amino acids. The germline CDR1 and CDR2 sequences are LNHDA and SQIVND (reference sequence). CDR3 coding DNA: TGTGCCAGTAGTACAACCCCTTTGGGGGCCAACGTCCTGACTTTC. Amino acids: CASSTTPLGANVLTF.